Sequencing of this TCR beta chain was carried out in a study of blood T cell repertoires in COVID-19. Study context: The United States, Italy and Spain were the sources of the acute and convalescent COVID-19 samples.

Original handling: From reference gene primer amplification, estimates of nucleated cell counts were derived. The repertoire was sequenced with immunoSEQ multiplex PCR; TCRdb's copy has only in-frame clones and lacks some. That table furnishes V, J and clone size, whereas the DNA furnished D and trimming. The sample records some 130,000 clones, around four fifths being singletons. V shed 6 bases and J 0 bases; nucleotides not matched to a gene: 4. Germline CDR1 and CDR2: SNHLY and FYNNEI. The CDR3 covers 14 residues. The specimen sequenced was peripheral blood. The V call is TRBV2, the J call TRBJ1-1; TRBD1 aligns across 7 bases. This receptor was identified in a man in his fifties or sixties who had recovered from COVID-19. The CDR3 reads CASSQGQLNTEAFF. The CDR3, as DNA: TGTGCCAGCAGCCAGGGACAGCTGAACACTGAAGCTTTCTTT.